Following are 29 T cell receptor beta chains from one sample sequenced in a study of T cell repertoires in cytomegalovirus infection. TCRdb redid the calling of the reads with MiXCR, one entry per CDR3 protein. The top ten hold 8% of the sample, which has nearly 650,000 distinct CDR3 sequences, 24% seen once. The sample was CD8+ T cells from PBMCs. The receptors were gathered from a human donor in good health (CMV status not recorded). Some clones in this sample may be carry-over from other donors' samples.

This clonotype was seen repeatedly, ten times or more. As DNA, the CDR3 is TGTGCCAGCAGCCGAGTTTCAGGGGCGATCCTCCAAGAGACCCAGTACTTC. This encodes CASSRVSGAILQETQYF. This sequence joins TRBV28 and TRBJ2-5; TRBD1 might be the D (6 bases). Per the germline V gene, CDR1 is MDHEN and CDR2 is SYDVKM. This CDR3 spans 17 amino acids. V lost 6 bases and J 1 base, leaving 21 bases between the germline ends.

V and J are TRBV7-2 and TRBJ2-1; D is uncertain. Trimming took off 1 base at V and 8 bases at J, with 12 bases between the two ends. CDR1 is SGHTA and CDR2 is FQGNSA in the germline V gene. There are 14 residues in the CDR3. Here the CDR3 reads CASSLVLGRDEQFF. For the CDR3, the DNA is TGTGCCAGCAGCTTAGTGTTAGGCCGGGATGAGCAGTTCTTC.

This clonotype was recorded a few times. The rearrangement joins TRBV9 to TRBJ2-3, with 10 bases matching TRBD1. The CDR3 is 15 amino acids. Germline trimming cut 4 bases from V and 5 bases from J; bases unmatched to any gene: 7. Germline V lookup: CDR1 SGDLS, CDR2 YYNGEE. The DNA of the CDR3 is TGTGCCAGCAGCCCCAGGACAGGGGGAAAAGATACGCAGTATTTT. Protein product: CASSPRTGGKDTQYF. The variable domain in full, with the rest retrieved from reference TRBV9 and TRBJ2-3, is DSGVTQTPKHLITATGQRVTLRCSPRSGDLSVYWYQQSLDQGLQFLIQYYNGEERAKGNILERFSAQQFPDLHSELNLSSLELGDSALYFCASSPRTGGKDTQYFGPGTRLTVL.

J is TRBJ2-7 and V is TRBV6-2 or TRBV6-3; D unclear. The CDR3 covers 11 residues. Trimming stripped 4 bases from V and 9 bases from J, with 10 bases between. Germline V gene sequence: CDR1 MNHEY, CDR2 SVGEGT. CDR3 coding DNA: TGTGCCAGCAGTTCCTCGTCCGGGCAGTACGTC. Residues: CASSSSSGQYV.

Worth noting for this clonotype: A clone one base away is much larger, so this may be a read error. The chain couples TRBV28 to TRBJ2-3; possibly TRBD2 for D (5 bases). Germline-derived CDR1 and CDR2 are MDHEN and SYDVKM. This CDR3 has 16 amino acids. With 5 bases removed from V and 0 bases from J, the gap between germline ends came to 15 bases. CDR3 sequence reads: CASSPQRCPSTDTQYF. In DNA form, the CDR3 reads TGTGCCAGCAGTCCCCAGCGGTGCCCTAGCACAGATACGCAGTATTTT.

This chain joins TRBV11-3 and TRBJ2-1, with D perhaps matching TRBD2 (6 bases). Trimming left V 1 base short and J 4 bases short, with 14 bases between. CDR1 is SGHNT and CDR2 is YENEEA in the germline V gene. The CDR3 runs 16 residues. CDR3 sequence: CASSLGEAGSYNEQFF. Written as DNA, the CDR3 is TGTGCCAGCAGCTTAGGGGAGGCGGGAAGTTACAATGAGCAGTTCTTC. Full variable domain (outside the CDR3, taken from reference TRBV11-3 and TRBJ2-1): EAGVVQSPRYKIIEKKQPVAFWCNPISGHNTLYWYLQNLGQGPELLIRYENEEAVDDSQLPKDRFSAERLKGVDSTLKIQPAELGDSAVYLCASSLGEAGSYNEQFFGPGTRLTVL.

V usage is TRBV20-1 and J usage is TRBJ1-6, with a possible D match to TRBD1 (5 bases). This CDR3 has 12 residues. Germline values: CDR1 DFQATT, CDR2 SNEGSKA (reference sequence). The germline V and J ends were trimmed by 5 bases and 10 bases, with 12 bases remaining between them. The CDR3 DNA reads as TGCAGTGCTCAAGGGGAAGGATCACCCCTCCACTTT. It codes for CSAQGEGSPLHF.

This clonotype was observed a few times. The gene calls are TRBV28 and TRBJ2-1; D call uncertain. Trimming stripped 6 bases from V and 9 bases from J, with 18 bases between. The CDR3 has 14 amino acids. In germline, CDR1 is MDHEN, CDR2 SYDVKM. For the CDR3, the DNA is TGTGCCAGCAGCTTGGCCCCTGGTGGTCGTGAGCAGTTCTTC. It yields the protein CASSLAPGGREQFF. The whole variable domain, filled in from reference TRBV28 and TRBJ2-1, reads DVKVTQSSRYLVKRTGEKVFLECVQDMDHENMFWYRQDPGLGLRLIYFSYDVKMKEKGDIPEGYSVSREKKERFSLILESASTNQTSMYLCASSLAPGGREQFFGPGTRLTVL.

This clonotype was seen repeatedly, ten times or more. The V call is TRBV7-8, the J call TRBJ2-3; 9 bases line up with TRBD2. Germline-derived CDR1 and CDR2 are SGHVS and FQNEAQ. The V and J ends lost 6 bases and 0 bases, in that order; junction bases with no gene match: 10. The length of the CDR3 is 17 residues. CDR3 in amino acids: CASRPPAGGASTDTQYF. The CDR3 nucleotides read TGTGCCAGCAGACCCCCAGCGGGAGGCGCTAGCACAGATACGCAGTATTTT. Looking up the rest from reference TRBV7-8 and TRBJ2-3 gives the full variable domain: GAGVSQSPRYKVAKRGQDVALRCDPISGHVSLFWYQQALGQGPEFLTYFQNEAQLDKSGLPSDRFFAERPEGSVSTLKIQRTQQEDSAVYLCASRPPAGGASTDTQYFGPGTRLTVL.

V gene TRBV9 combines with J gene TRBJ2-3, with 13 bases identical to TRBD2. The CDR3 spans 16 residues. V dropped 3 bases and J dropped 5; count of bases not matched to a gene: 6. Germline V gene data show CDR1 as SGDLS and CDR2 as YYNGEE. CDR3: CASSGGTSGVGDTQYF. The CDR3 nucleotides are TGTGCCAGCAGCGGAGGGACTAGCGGGGTTGGAGATACGCAGTATTTT.

The chain joins TRBV18 to TRBJ1-5; 7 bases map to TRBD1. There are 15 residues in the CDR3. The trim removed 10 bases at V and 3 bases at J, leaving 12 bases unmatched. Germline V gene data show CDR1 as KGHSH and CDR2 as LQKENI. Here the CDR3 DNA reads TGTGCCACCTCCTCGGGGACAGTCGACAATCAGCCCCAGCATTTT. Translation: CATSSGTVDNQPQHF.

V gene TRBV12-3 or TRBV12-4 combines with J gene TRBJ2-3, with TRBD1 as a possible D gene (5 bases). The CDR3 totals 14 residues. V was trimmed by 4 bases and J by 1 base, leaving 9 bases between them. The CDR3 protein is CASSYLGGTDTQYF. The CDR3 region has the DNA TGTGCCAGCAGTTATCTAGGGGGCACAGATACGCAGTATTTT.

CDR3 coding DNA: TGCAGCGTGGGGGACGGCAATGAGCAGTTCTTC. Translating it yields CSVGDGNEQFF. V is TRBV29-1 and J is TRBJ2-1; D tentatively reads TRBD1 or TRBD2 (5 bases each). Germline V gene lookup returns CDR1 SQVTM and CDR2 ANQGSEA. V lost 6 bases to trimming and J lost 6 bases, with 9 bases between them. The CDR3 is 11 amino acids.

The chain is built from TRBV2 and TRBJ2-5, with D unclear. The CDR3 loop spans 10 amino acids. Germline V gives CDR1 SNHLY, CDR2 FYNNEI. Trimming took off 8 bases at V and 7 bases at J, with 8 bases between the two ends. The CDR3 protein is CASVGVTQYF. The DNA for the CDR3 is TGTGCCAGCGTTGGGGTGACCCAGTACTTC.

This clonotype has a count of ten or more. DNA of the CDR3: TGTGCCAGCAGTTACACACGCGCTCCCACAGGGATTAACTATGGCTACACCTTC. Amino acids: CASSYTRAPTGINYGYTF. V usage is TRBV6-6 and J usage is TRBJ1-2, with D possibly TRBD1 on 6 matching bases. The CDR3 sequence is 18 residues long. Germline CDR1 reads MNHNY; CDR2 reads SVGAGI (reference sequence). Trimming cost V 2 bases and J 1 base, with 20 bases left between them.

This clonotype was detected only a few times. The chain employs TRBV6-6 and TRBJ2-2; 11 nucleotides align to TRBD2. The ends lost 6 bases at V and 4 bases at J; junction bases unmatched: 10. Germline V CDR1 and CDR2: MNHNY, SVGAGI (reference sequence). There are 17 residues in the CDR3. The CDR3 loop reads CASSRGGLAGGTGELFF. CDR3 sequence (DNA): TGTGCCAGCAGCAGAGGGGGGCTAGCGGGGGGCACCGGGGAGCTGTTTTTT.

This rearrangement joins TRBV20-1 to TRBJ2-3; 12 nucleotides align to TRBD2. The J segment lost 2 bases and the V segment lost 3 bases, leaving 3 bases of the junction unmatched. Germline CDR1 DFQATT, CDR2 SNEGSKA (reference sequence). The CDR3 is made up of 15 amino acids. The CDR3 region has the DNA TGCAGTGCTAGTTGGACTAGCGGGACCACAGATACGCAGTATTTT. Protein sequence: CSASWTSGTTDTQYF.

The table lists this clonotype with many counts. CDR3 nucleotides: TGTGCCAGCAGCTTAGCCACAGCATATACAACTAGCGGGGGGGCCAGCGAGCAGTACTTC. Its protein is CASSLATAYTTSGGASEQYF. This chain connects TRBV7-2 to TRBJ2-7; 13 nucleotides agree with TRBD2. Germline loops: CDR1 SGHTA, CDR2 FQGNSA. Trimming at V came to 0 bases and at J to 6 bases, leaving 17 bases not matched to a gene. The length of the CDR3 is 20 residues.

Comment on this clonotype: This may be a read error: a much more frequent sequence differs by one nucleotide. The V gene is TRBV7-6, the J gene TRBJ1-2; D not resolved. Trimming cost V 10 bases and J 2 bases, with 23 bases left between them. Germline CDR1 reads SGHVS; CDR2 reads FNYEAQ. CDR3 length equals 16 residues. CDR3 DNA: TGTGCCAACAGAGGGCCCCCAGGCGGACCCAACTATGGCTACACCTTC. Its translation is CANRGPPGGPNYGYTF.

This clonotype occurred a few times. The chain is built from TRBV20-1 and TRBJ2-5; D not certain. The germline V and J ends were trimmed by 6 bases and 4 bases, with 18 bases remaining between them. CDR3 size: 14 residues. Germline CDR1 and CDR2: DFQATT and SNEGSKA (reference sequence). The CDR3 is CSAVVRPVVETQYF. In DNA form, the CDR3 reads TGCAGTGCCGTTGTCCGCCCGGTCGTAGAGACCCAGTACTTC.

This chain links TRBV6-4 with TRBJ1-1, with 8 bases matching TRBD1. Trimming removed 4 bases from V and 5 bases from J; junction bases left unmatched: 6. Per the germline V gene, CDR1 is MRHNA and CDR2 is SNTAGT. This CDR3 spans 14 amino acids. CDR3 DNA: TGTGCCAGCAGTGCCGGACAGGGAAGGACTGAAGCTTTCTTT. This translates into CASSAGQGRTEAFF.

The rearrangement uses TRBV27 and TRBJ2-7, with TRBD2 matching over 8 bases. This CDR3 contains 13 residues. Germline values: CDR1 MNHEY, CDR2 SMNVEV (reference sequence). Trimming took 6 bases from V and 7 from J; bases not matched to a gene: 8. The CDR3 reads CASSRGGSVEQYF. CDR3 sequence (DNA): TGTGCCAGCAGCCGCGGGGGGTCAGTTGAGCAGTACTTC.

This clonotype was observed a few times. CDR3 DNA: TGTGCCAGCAGCCAAGACCGGGGAGGGATGTACAATGAGCAGTTCTTC. This codes for CASSQDRGGMYNEQFF. The chain recombines TRBV14 with TRBJ2-1, with TRBD2 matching over 7 bases. V dropped 0 bases and J dropped 4; count of bases not matched to a gene: 6. The CDR3 has 16 amino acids. Germline CDR1 SGHDN, CDR2 FVKESK.

This clonotype has a single count. This chain connects TRBV20-1 to TRBJ2-2; the D gene is possibly TRBD1 (6 bases). CDR1 and CDR2 from the germline V gene are DFQATT and SNEGSKA (reference sequence). V gave up 5 bases and J gave up 9 bases, with 16 bases separating them. The CDR3 extends over 13 amino acids. CDR3 sequence (DNA): TGCAGTGCTCACAGGGACATGGGACGGGAGCTGTTTTTT. It codes for CSAHRDMGRELFF.

This clonotype has only a few counts. V and J are TRBV28 and TRBJ1-4; TRBD1 matches 8 bases. Germline trimming cut 5 bases from V and 7 bases from J; bases unmatched to any gene: 12. Germline V lookup: CDR1 MDHEN, CDR2 SYDVKM. This CDR3 region has 16 residues. CDR3 DNA sequence: TGTGCCAGCAGTCCTCTACTACGGACAGGGCCTGAAAAACTGTTTTTT. It yields the protein CASSPLLRTGPEKLFF. The whole variable domain, filled in from reference TRBV28 and TRBJ1-4, reads DVKVTQSSRYLVKRTGEKVFLECVQDMDHENMFWYRQDPGLGLRLIYFSYDVKMKEKGDIPEGYSVSREKKERFSLILESASTNQTSMYLCASSPLLRTGPEKLFFGSGTQLSVL.

This clonotype was seen only once. The chain links TRBV20-1 to TRBJ1-1; D is undetermined. The germline V gene has CDR1 DFQATT and CDR2 SNEGSKA (reference sequence). This CDR3 has 15 residues. V lost 0 bases to trimming and J lost 4 bases, with 15 bases between them. CDR3 amino acids: CSARDHRGPVTEAFF. The CDR3 coding sequence is TGCAGTGCTAGAGATCATAGAGGACCGGTCACTGAAGCTTTCTTT.

This clonotype was seen at least ten times. The genes are TRBV7-2 and TRBJ2-1, with D possibly matching TRBD2 (7 bases). Germline V gene sequence: CDR1 SGHTA, CDR2 FQGNSA. V shed 0 bases and J shed 9 bases, with 27 bases lying between them. CDR3 length: 19 residues. This CDR3 reads CASSLALGGAEFNDGEQFF. The CDR3 DNA reads as TGTGCCAGCAGCTTAGCGCTAGGGGGGGCCGAGTTTAATGACGGTGAGCAGTTCTTC.

The sample holds a few counts of this clonotype. The chain combines TRBV4-3 with TRBJ2-1; D is uncertain. Germline CDR1 is LGHNA and CDR2 is YSLEER. Between the trimmed V and J ends, which lost 4 bases and 4 bases, there was a span of 14 bases. This CDR3 comprises 15 residues. CDR3 loop: CASSLLASTYNEQFF. The CDR3 nucleotides are TGCGCCAGCAGCCTCCTGGCAAGTACGTACAATGAGCAGTTCTTC.

This clonotype has at least ten counts. The chain employs TRBV7-2 and TRBJ2-7, with D tentatively TRBD1 or TRBD2 (5 bases each). V lost 3 bases, J lost 6 bases, and 6 bases lay in between. The CDR3 has 11 residues. From germline, CDR1 is SGHTA and CDR2 FQGNSA. CDR3 protein: CASSFGTEQYF. CDR3 sequence (DNA): TGTGCCAGCAGCTTTGGGACCGAGCAGTACTTC.